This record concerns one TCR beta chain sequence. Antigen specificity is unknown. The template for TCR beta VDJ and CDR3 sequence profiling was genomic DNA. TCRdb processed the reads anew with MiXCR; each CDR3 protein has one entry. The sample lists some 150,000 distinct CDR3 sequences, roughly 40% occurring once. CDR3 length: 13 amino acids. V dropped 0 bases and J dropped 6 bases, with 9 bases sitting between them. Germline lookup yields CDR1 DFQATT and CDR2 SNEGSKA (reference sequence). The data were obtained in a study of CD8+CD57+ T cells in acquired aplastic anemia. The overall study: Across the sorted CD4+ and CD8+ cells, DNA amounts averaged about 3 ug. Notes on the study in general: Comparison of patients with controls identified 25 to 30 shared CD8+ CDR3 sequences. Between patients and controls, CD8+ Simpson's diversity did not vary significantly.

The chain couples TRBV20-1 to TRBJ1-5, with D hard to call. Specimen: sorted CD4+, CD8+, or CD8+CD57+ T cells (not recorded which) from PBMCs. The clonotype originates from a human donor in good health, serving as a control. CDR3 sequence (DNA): TGCAGTGCTAGAGACCCTGGGTCTCAGCCCCAGCATTTT. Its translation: CSARDPGSQPQHF.